Listed below are T cell receptor beta chains from one sample, sequenced in a study of CD4+ T cells in melanoma. Data came from immunoSEQ multiplex PCR; TCRdb stores just in-frame clones and leaves some out. The repertoire holds some 110,000 clones, over 80% seen once, with about 3.5% in the top ten. The sample taken for sequencing was peripheral blood. These receptors came from a human donor with melanoma. Both conserved end residues are part of each CDR3. A D gene is named only where the DNA matches it firmly. Not all rows give a size; the values are once, few, many and, for expanded clones, a class.

D,V,J,size,DNA,CDR3
NA,TRBV7-9,TRBJ2-1,NA,TGTGCCAGCAGCTTGCGCGGGGCGAGGAATGAGCAGTTCTTC,CASSLRGARNEQFF
NA,TRBV7-3,TRBJ2-3,once,TGTGCCAGCAGCCCTACAGGAGATACGCAGTATTTT,CASSPTGDTQYF
NA,TRBV29-1,TRBJ2-7,NA,TGCAGCGCCTGGTCAAGCTCCTACGAGCAGTACTTC,CSAWSSSYEQYF
NA,TRBV28,TRBJ2-3,NA,TGTGCCAGCAGTTTAAGACAGCTTAGCACAGATACGCAGTATTTT,CASSLRQLSTDTQYF
NA,TRBV2,TRBJ1-2,NA,TGTGCCAGCATAGCCGTGGTCGGGTATGGCTACACCTTC,CASIAVVGYGYTF
TRBD2,TRBV10-3,TRBJ2-7,NA,TGTGCCATCAGTGAGTCGAAAGCGGGAGCTGTCTCCTACGAGCAGTACTTC,CAISESKAGAVSYEQYF
NA,TRBV2,TRBJ1-6,NA,TGTGCCAGCAGTGAAAGTAGGGGTCCGGGCTCACCCCTCCACTTT,CASSESRGPGSPLHF
NA,TRBV19,TRBJ1-5,NA,TGTGCCAGTAGTTGGGAGGCCAATCAGCCCCAGCATTTT,CASSWEANQPQHF
NA,TRBV5-6,TRBJ2-1,NA,TGTGCCAGCAGCTTGGTCTTGGGGAATGAGCAGTTCTTC,CASSLVLGNEQFF
NA,TRBV4-3,TRBJ2-3,NA,TGCGCCAGCAGCTCAGACGGAATGAGCACAGATACGCAGTATTTT,CASSSDGMSTDTQYF
NA,TRBV11-2,TRBJ2-1,NA,TGTGCCAGCAGCTTAGGACCAAACAATGAGCAGTTCTTC,CASSLGPNNEQFF
NA,TRBV28,TRBJ2-4,NA,TGTGCCAGCAGACCCTTAGGGAAGGGACTGTCAAACATTCAGTACTTC,CASRPLGKGLSNIQYF
NA,TRBV19,TRBJ2-5,NA,TGTGCCAGTACTCGGGCAGACCAAGAGACCCAGTACTTC,CASTRADQETQYF
TRBD1,TRBV10-3,TRBJ1-5,NA,TGTGCCATCAGTGACGTAAACAGGGGGCCCCAGCCCCAGCATTTT,CAISDVNRGPQPQHF
NA,TRBV5-1,TRBJ2-3,NA,TGCGCCAGCAGCTTAGTCGGGGCTGACACAGATACGCAGTATTTT,CASSLVGADTDTQYF
TRBD1,TRBV29-1,TRBJ2-7,NA,TGCAGCGTGGCACAGGGGAGCTCCTACGAGCAGTACTTC,CSVAQGSSYEQYF
NA,TRBV2,TRBJ2-7,NA,TGTGCCAGCCGTCCTAGCGTCTCCTACGAGCAGTACTTC,CASRPSVSYEQYF
NA,TRBV27,TRBJ2-7,NA,TGTGCCAGCAGCCAAGGGAACCCCACCTACTACGAGCAGTACTTC,CASSQGNPTYYEQYF
NA,TRBV29-1,TRBJ2-7,few,TGCAGCGTTGAAGATGGGGACACCTACGAGCAGTACTTC,CSVEDGDTYEQYF
TRBD1,TRBV11-2,TRBJ2-7,NA,TGTGCCAGCAGCTTAGACCACAGGGGATCGGGCTACGAGCAGTACTTC,CASSLDHRGSGYEQYF
NA,TRBV2,TRBJ2-2,NA,TGTGCCAGCAGTACTTACGGCTCCGGGGAGCTGTTTTTT,CASSTYGSGELFF
NA,TRBV25-1,TRBJ1-5,NA,TGTGCCAGCAGTGAAACCTCGGCAGGGAGGACTAGCAATCAGCCCCAGCATTTT,CASSETSAGRTSNQPQHF
NA,TRBV6-1,TRBJ2-1,NA,TGTGCCAGCCCTTTTTCTTCTTCCTCAAATGAGCAGTTCTTC,CASPFSSSSNEQFF
TRBD1,TRBV18,TRBJ1-1,NA,TGTGCCAGCTCACCACGGACAGGGGCTAGTGGGAACACTGAAGCTTTCTTT,CASSPRTGASGNTEAFF
NA,TRBV5-1,TRBJ1-4,NA,TGCGCCAGCAGCCTTGCCTCGGGGGCGAGCGCTAATGAAAAACTGTTTTTT,CASSLASGASANEKLFF
NA,TRBV5-1,TRBJ1-2,NA,TGCGCCAGCAGCCCAGGGGTGGCCGGCGGTGGCTACACCTTC,CASSPGVAGGGYTF
NA,TRBV28,TRBJ2-7,NA,TGTGCCAGCAGACGTGAGGTGTTGACCTACGAGCAGTACTTC,CASRREVLTYEQYF
NA,TRBV7-6,TRBJ1-4,NA,TGTGCCAGCAGCTTAGATGAAGGTGCATATGAAAAACTGTTTTTT,CASSLDEGAYEKLFF
NA,TRBV19,TRBJ2-1,NA,TGTGCCAGTAGTATAGCTCCTGCCCTGGACAATGAGCAGTTCTTC,CASSIAPALDNEQFF
NA,TRBV5-4,TRBJ2-5,NA,TGTGCCAGCCTTAAATCCGGACAGCCACAAGAGACCCAGTACTTC,CASLKSGQPQETQYF
NA,TRBV4-1,TRBJ2-5,NA,TGCGCCAGCAGCCAAGGGCCGGCGCCGACCCAAGAGACCCAGTACTTC,CASSQGPAPTQETQYF
NA,TRBV28,TRBJ1-5,NA,TGTGCCAGCAGTTCCCGCGACAGTCAGCCCCAGCATTTT,CASSSRDSQPQHF
NA,TRBV19,TRBJ2-7,once,TGTGCCAGTAGTACCTTCGGGGGTCCTTACTCCTACGAGCAGTACTTC,CASSTFGGPYSYEQYF
NA,TRBV5-5,TRBJ1-1,few,TGTGCCAGCAGCATCACAGGGTTGGGCACTGAAGCTTTCTTT,CASSITGLGTEAFF
NA,TRBV5-1,TRBJ2-7,NA,TGCGCCAGCAGCTTGGCCGGGACAAACGAGCAGTACTTC,CASSLAGTNEQYF
TRBD1,TRBV10-3,TRBJ2-1,NA,TGTGCCATCACCACGGGACAGGGGATCAATGAGCAGTTCTTC,CAITTGQGINEQFF
TRBD2,TRBV9,TRBJ2-2,NA,TGTGCCAGCAGCGTCGGCCGGGAGGGCACCGGGGAGCTGTTTTTT,CASSVGREGTGELFF
TRBD1,TRBV7-9,TRBJ2-7,NA,TGTGCCAGCAGCTTGGCAGGGGGCCCCTACGAGCAGTACTTC,CASSLAGGPYEQYF
TRBD2,TRBV7-2,TRBJ2-5,NA,TGTGCCAGCAGCTTCTATCTAGCGGGAGGTCCCCAAGAGACCCAGTACTTC,CASSFYLAGGPQETQYF
TRBD1,TRBV25-1,TRBJ1-5,NA,TGTGCCAGCAGTGAATCCGGGACAGGAGGTATTCAGCCCCAGCATTTT,CASSESGTGGIQPQHF
TRBD2,TRBV2,TRBJ2-1,NA,TGTGCCAGCTTAGCGGGGCCGTACAATGAGCAGTTCTTC,CASLAGPYNEQFF
TRBD1,TRBV28,TRBJ1-6,NA,TGTGCCAGCAGTTCCCCGGGACAGGGTTTCTCACCCCTCCACTTT,CASSSPGQGFSPLHF
TRBD1,TRBV6-4,TRBJ1-2,NA,TGTGCCAGCCGCCCTGGACAGGGACGCTGGGGCTACACCTTC,CASRPGQGRWGYTF
NA,TRBV7-2,TRBJ2-1,NA,TGTGCCAGCGCCGGGGGCTCCTACAATGAGCAGTTCTTC,CASAGGSYNEQFF
NA,TRBV7-9,TRBJ2-5,NA,TGTGCCAGCAGCTCCATGCTGCCAGGGGTGACCCAGTACTTC,CASSSMLPGVTQYF
TRBD1,TRBV14,TRBJ2-7,once,TGTGCCAGCAGCCTACAGGGGTACGAGCAGTACTTC,CASSLQGYEQYF
TRBD1,TRBV7-9,TRBJ1-5,once,TGTGCCAGCAGCTTGATCGGACAGGGGGTCCAGCCCCAGCATTTT,CASSLIGQGVQPQHF
NA,TRBV18,TRBJ2-1,NA,TGTGCCAGCTCTCCGGACAGTTTGTCGAATGAGCAGTTCTTC,CASSPDSLSNEQFF
NA,TRBV6-5,TRBJ2-1,NA,TGTGCCAGCAGACGGGACAACTACAATGAGCAGTTCTTC,CASRRDNYNEQFF
TRBD2,TRBV10-3,TRBJ2-1,NA,TGTGCCATCGCGGGGGGGCTAGGGAGGGAGAATGAGCAGTTCTTC,CAIAGGLGRENEQFF
TRBD1,TRBV19,TRBJ1-2,NA,TGTGCCAGTAGTGGCGGGACAGGGAAGGGTGTGGGCTACACCTTC,CASSGGTGKGVGYTF
NA,TRBV27,TRBJ1-5,once,TGTGCCAGCAGTTTAAAGTTGGGGCAGCCCCAGCATTTT,CASSLKLGQPQHF
NA,TRBV7-9,TRBJ1-4,NA,TGTGCCAGCAGCTTTTCGCAGGGCCTTAATGAAAAACTGTTTTTT,CASSFSQGLNEKLFF